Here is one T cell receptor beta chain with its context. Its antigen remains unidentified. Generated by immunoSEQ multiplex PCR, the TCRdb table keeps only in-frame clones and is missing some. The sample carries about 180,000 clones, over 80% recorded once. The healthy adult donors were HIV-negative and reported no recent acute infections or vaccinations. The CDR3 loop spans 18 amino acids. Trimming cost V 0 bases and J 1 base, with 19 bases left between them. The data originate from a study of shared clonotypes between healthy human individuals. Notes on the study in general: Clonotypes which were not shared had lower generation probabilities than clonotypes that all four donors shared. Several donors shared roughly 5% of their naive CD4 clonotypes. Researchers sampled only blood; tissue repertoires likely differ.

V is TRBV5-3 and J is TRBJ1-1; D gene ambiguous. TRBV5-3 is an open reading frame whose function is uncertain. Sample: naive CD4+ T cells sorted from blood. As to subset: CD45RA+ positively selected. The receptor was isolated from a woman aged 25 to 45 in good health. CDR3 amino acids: CARSLAKDARRRNTEAFF. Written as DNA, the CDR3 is TGTGCCAGAAGCTTGGCCAAGGACGCCCGGCGAAGGAACACTGAAGCTTTCTTT.